The rows below give T cell receptor beta chains drawn from one sample of a study of shared clonotypes between healthy human individuals. Data came from immunoSEQ multiplex PCR; TCRdb stores just in-frame clones and leaves some out. The sample carries over 95,000 clones, more than 65% recorded once. The material sequenced was memory CD8+ T cells sorted from blood. Receptor source: a woman under 40 in good health. The CDR3 runs from the conserved cysteine through the conserved F or W. Each record gives: clone size, J gene, D gene, V gene, CDR3 DNA, CDR3 protein. A D gene is named only where the DNA matches it firmly. Where a row states a size, it is once, few, many or the class of an expanded clone; other rows omit it.

. | TRBJ2-2 | . | TRBV5-4 | TGTGCCAGCAGCTCGACGGGACTTGGTAGGACCGGGGAGCTGTTTTTT | CASSSTGLGRTGELFF
. | TRBJ1-1 | . | TRBV18 | TGTGCCAGCTCACCCGGACGGAGCACTGAAGCTTTCTTT | CASSPGRSTEAFF
. | TRBJ2-7 | . | TRBV5-4 | TGTGCCAGCAGCTTGGAGTCTACCCACGAGCAGTACTTC | CASSLESTHEQYF
. | TRBJ2-3 | TRBD2 | TRBV11-1 | TGTGCCAGCACCAAGAAGAATAGCGGGAGCACAGATACGCAGTATTTT | CASTKKNSGSTDTQYF
. | TRBJ1-5 | . | TRBV2 | TGTGCCAGCAGTGACCAAGGACCGACCAATCAGCCCCAGCATTTT | CASSDQGPTNQPQHF
. | TRBJ1-2 | . | TRBV27 | TGTGCCAGCAGTTCCCCCGGTGGGGGCAGGATGAATAACTATGGCTACACCTTC | CASSSPGGGRMNNYGYTF
. | TRBJ2-1 | TRBD2 | TRBV5-8 | TGTGCCAGCAGTGACGTATCGGGACTAGCGGGAGGTTATGAGCAGTTCTTC | CASSDVSGLAGGYEQFF
. | TRBJ2-1 | . | TRBV19 | TGTGCCAGTAGTAGGAGTATCTACAATGAGCAGTTCTTC | CASSRSIYNEQFF
. | TRBJ1-6 | . | TRBV19 | TGTGCCAGTAGTGGCCGACCCCAGGGGATCAATTCACCCCTCCACTTT | CASSGRPQGINSPLHF
many | TRBJ2-7 | TRBD1 | TRBV25-1 | TGTGCCAGCAGTGGCCCGACAGGGAGAGACTCCTACGAGCAGTACTTC | CASSGPTGRDSYEQYF
few | TRBJ2-3 | . | TRBV11-1 | TGTGCCAGCAGCTCGACGGGGCAACCGGGGGTGGATACGCAGTATTTT | CASSSTGQPGVDTQYF
many | TRBJ2-1 | . | TRBV18 | TGTGCCAGCTCAATTCTCTACAATGAGCAGTTCTTC | CASSILYNEQFF
once | TRBJ1-4 | . | TRBV28 | TGTGCCAGCAGGGAGTCGACGGGTGCAACTAATGAAAAACTGTTTTTT | CASRESTGATNEKLFF
. | TRBJ1-1 | . | TRBV18 | TGTGCCAGCTCACCACCGAGACATATGAACACTGAAGCTTTCTTT | CASSPPRHMNTEAFF
. | TRBJ1-5 | TRBD1 | TRBV7-8 | TGTGCCAGCAGCCCTGACAGGGAATCGCGGCCCCAGCATTTT | CASSPDRESRPQHF
. | TRBJ2-7 | TRBD2 | TRBV7-9 | TGTGCCAGCCTGTCCGCGGGGGGGGACGAGCAGTACTTC | CASLSAGGDEQYF
. | TRBJ2-7 | TRBD2 | TRBV7-9 | TGTGCCAGCACCGGGACTAGCGGGCACGAGCAGTACTTC | CASTGTSGHEQYF
many | TRBJ2-1 | . | TRBV6-4 | TGTGCCAGCAACCCCCAACCCGGGACTCCCAATGAGCAGTTCTTC | CASNPQPGTPNEQFF
. | TRBJ2-5 | . | TRBV9 | TGTGCCAGCAGCCGCCGGGACACTCCAGGGGCCCAGTACTTC | CASSRRDTPGAQYF
. | TRBJ1-5 | . | TRBV7-2 | TGTGCCAGCAACACAGGATATAGCAATCAGCCCCAGCATTTT | CASNTGYSNQPQHF
few | TRBJ1-1 | . | TRBV19 | TGTGCCAGTAGTACAAAAAGGGGGTGGAACACTGAAGCTTTCTTT | CASSTKRGWNTEAFF
. | TRBJ2-1 | . | TRBV19 | TGTGCCAGTAGCGGGACCTCCTACAATGAGCAGTTCTTC | CASSGTSYNEQFF
. | TRBJ2-5 | . | TRBV7-2 | TGTGCCAGCAGCCGGCCATCAGAGACCCAGTACTTC | CASSRPSETQYF
many | TRBJ1-5 | . | TRBV15 | TGTGCCACCAGCGAGGGCTTTGAGAATCAGCCCCAGCATTTT | CATSEGFENQPQHF
. | TRBJ2-7 | . | TRBV11-2 | TGTGCCAGGGGCAGCACCTACGAGCAGTACTTC | CARGSTYEQYF
. | TRBJ2-3 | . | TRBV13 | TGTGCCAGCATGCGGCCCAGCGGTCTCACAGATACGCAGTATTTT | CASMRPSGLTDTQYF
. | TRBJ2-7 | . | TRBV25-1 | TGTGCCAGCAGTGTAGGGACCTTAACCTACGAGCAGTACTTC | CASSVGTLTYEQYF
. | TRBJ2-1 | . | TRBV6-4 | TGTGCCAGCAGTGAGGACGAGTACAATGAGCAGTTCTTC | CASSEDEYNEQFF
. | TRBJ2-3 | TRBD1 | TRBV2 | TGTGCCAGCAGTGGCAACAGGGGGCGCACAGATACGCAGTATTTT | CASSGNRGRTDTQYF
. | TRBJ1-1 | . | TRBV5-4 | TGTGCCAGCAGCCACCGATGGGGCGCTGAAGCTTTCTTT | CASSHRWGAEAFF
. | TRBJ1-2 | TRBD1 | TRBV28 | TGTGCCAGCAGCCCGACCCTCAGGACAGGGGAATGGGATGGCTACACCTTC | CASSPTLRTGEWDGYTF
. | TRBJ1-5 | . | TRBV28 | TGTGCCAGCAGTTTCGAGTCTGGCCCCCAGCATTTT | CASSFESGPQHF
. | TRBJ2-2 | . | TRBV19 | TGTGCCAGCAAAAAGGGTAGGGGCGGGGCGAACACCGGGGAGCTGTTTTTT | CASKKGRGGANTGELFF
. | TRBJ2-4 | . | TRBV18 | TGTGCCAGCTCACCAAATCGGGACGACCTTTTTTCAGACATTCAGTACTTC | CASSPNRDDLFSDIQYF
. | TRBJ1-1 | . | TRBV10-1 | TGCGCCAGCAGTGAAAGTCGGTTTAGGGGGAACACTGAAGCTTTCTTT | CASSESRFRGNTEAFF
. | TRBJ1-1 | . | TRBV30 | TGTGCCTGGAGTCCTCCAAGGGGGTACACTGAAGCTTTCTTT | CAWSPPRGYTEAFF
. | TRBJ2-2 | . | TRBV5-4 | TGTGCCAGCAGCTTTTACGACACCGGGGAGCTGTTTTTT | CASSFYDTGELFF
few | TRBJ2-2 | . | TRBV9 | TGTGCCAGCAGCGAGCGGAGTTACACCGGGGAGCTGTTTTTT | CASSERSYTGELFF
once | TRBJ2-2 | . | TRBV11-2 | TGTGCCAGCAGAGCCGGGCCAAGGATCACCGGGGAGCTGTTTTTT | CASRAGPRITGELFF
few | TRBJ1-1 | TRBD1 | TRBV9 | TGTGCCAGCAGCGTAGGGAAGGACAGGTTAGGGACTGAAGCTTTCTTT | CASSVGKDRLGTEAFF
. | TRBJ2-7 | . | TRBV18 | TGTGCCAGCTCATTACAGGGCGCGGAGCAGTACTTC | CASSLQGAEQYF
many | TRBJ2-5 | . | TRBV6-1 | TGTGCCAGCAGTTTGGCAGCTCAAGAGACCCAGTACTTC | CASSLAAQETQYF
once | TRBJ2-7 | TRBD2 | TRBV5-1 | TGCGCCAGCAGCGAAAAGGGACTAGCGGGAGGAGGATGGTACGAGCAGTACTTC | CASSEKGLAGGGWYEQYF
. | TRBJ2-1 | TRBD2 | TRBV29-1 | TGCAGCGTTTGGACAGCGGGGGATGAGCAGTTCTTC | CSVWTAGDEQFF
. | TRBJ1-5 | . | TRBV6-5 | TGTGCCAGCAGTTACTCGCGAGGATATAGCAATCAGCCCCAGCATTTT | CASSYSRGYSNQPQHF
. | TRBJ2-2 | . | TRBV13 | TGTGCCAGCAGCCCCGTCCGGGGCTTGGGTAGCACCGGGGAGCTGTTTTTT | CASSPVRGLGSTGELFF
. | TRBJ2-1 | . | TRBV5-1 | TGCGCCAGCAGCTTGCGTGGGACTGTCAGGGATGAGCAGTTCTTC | CASSLRGTVRDEQFF
. | TRBJ2-7 | . | TRBV10-3 | TGTGCCATCAGTGACTGGGGTTCTCGGTACGAGCAGTACTTC | CAISDWGSRYEQYF
. | TRBJ2-7 | . | TRBV13 | TGTGCCAGCAGCTTAGAGGGGGGGGCTGGCGAGCAGTACTTC | CASSLEGGAGEQYF
few | TRBJ2-6 | TRBD1 | TRBV29-1 | TGCAGCGTTGTGCAGGGGGCCCAGTCTGGGGCCAACGTCCTGACTTTC | CSVVQGAQSGANVLTF
. | TRBJ2-1 | TRBD2 | TRBV28 | TGTGCCAGCAGACTCGGGACTAGCGGGGTATGGTACAATGAGCAGTTCTTC | CASRLGTSGVWYNEQFF
. | TRBJ2-7 | TRBD2 | TRBV27 | TGTGCCAGCCGACACCGGACTAGCGGGCTCCTCTACGAGCAGTACTTC | CASRHRTSGLLYEQYF
few | TRBJ2-7 | TRBD1 | TRBV14 | TGTGCCAGCAGCCAAGATCGTCGACAGGGCTACGAGCAGTACTTC | CASSQDRRQGYEQYF
. | TRBJ2-7 | . | TRBV6-1 | TGTGCCAGCGGGGCTGCCGTCTACGAGCAGTACTTC | CASGAAVYEQYF
. | TRBJ1-1 | . | TRBV15 | TGTGCCACCAGCAGGAGTGGAAACCGGGCTGAAGCTTTCTTT | CATSRSGNRAEAFF
. | TRBJ2-2 | . | TRBV5-4 | TGTGCCAGCAGCTCTGACAGGAGATACACGAACACCGGGGAGCTGTTTTTT | CASSSDRRYTNTGELFF
. | TRBJ2-3 | TRBD2 | TRBV5-5 | TGTGCCAGCAGCTTAGTCGGGAGGGCCGTAGATACGCAGTATTTT | CASSLVGRAVDTQYF
. | TRBJ2-4 | . | TRBV11-2 | TGTGCCAGCAGCTTATCCCAGGGGAAAAACATTCAGTACTTC | CASSLSQGKNIQYF